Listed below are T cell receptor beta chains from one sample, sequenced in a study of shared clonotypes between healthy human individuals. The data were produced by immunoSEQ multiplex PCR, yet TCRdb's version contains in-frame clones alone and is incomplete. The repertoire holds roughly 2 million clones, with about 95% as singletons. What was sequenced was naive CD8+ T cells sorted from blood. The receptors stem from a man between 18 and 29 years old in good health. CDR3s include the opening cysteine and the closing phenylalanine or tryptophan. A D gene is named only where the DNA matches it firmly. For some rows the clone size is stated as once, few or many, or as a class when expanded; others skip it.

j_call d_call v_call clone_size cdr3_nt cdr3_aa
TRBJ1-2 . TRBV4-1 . TGCGCCAGCAGCCAAGAGGTATTGAACCAGGGAGGTGGCTACACCTTC CASSQEVLNQGGGYTF
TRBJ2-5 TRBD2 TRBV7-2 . TGTGCCAGCAGCTCCCTAGCGGGAGTGATCCAAGAGACCCAGTACTTC CASSSLAGVIQETQYF
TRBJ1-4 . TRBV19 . TGTGCCAGTAGTATATGGTCCGGGGCTAATGAAAAACTGTTTTTT CASSIWSGANEKLFF
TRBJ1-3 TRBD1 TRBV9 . TGTGCCAGCAGCTGGGGACAGAGTCGAGGAAACACCATATATTTT CASSWGQSRGNTIYF
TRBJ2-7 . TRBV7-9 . TGTGCCAGCAGCCCCGGGGACTCTCCCTCCTACGAGCAGTACTTC CASSPGDSPSYEQYF
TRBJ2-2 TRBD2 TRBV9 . TGTGCCAGCAGCGTAGCGGGAGGAAACACCGGGGAGCTGTTTTTT CASSVAGGNTGELFF
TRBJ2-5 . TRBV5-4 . TGTGCCAGCAGCACAACGACGGAGCAAGAGACCCAGTACTTC CASSTTTEQETQYF
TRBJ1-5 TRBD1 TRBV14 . TGTGCCAGCAGCGAGATGACAGGGCTGCCCCAGCATTTT CASSEMTGLPQHF
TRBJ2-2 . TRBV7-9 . TGTGCCAGCATCCGGCACAGGGAAACGAACACCGGGGAGCTGTTTTTT CASIRHRETNTGELFF
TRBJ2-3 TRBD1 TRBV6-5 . TGTGCCAGCAGTTCTCGGACAGGGGGCCCAGATACGCAGTATTTT CASSSRTGGPDTQYF
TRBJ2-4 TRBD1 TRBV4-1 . TGCGCCAGCAGCCAAGATAGACAGGGCGGCATTCAGTACTTC CASSQDRQGGIQYF
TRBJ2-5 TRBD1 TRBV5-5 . TGTGCCAGCAGCTTGTCCCGGGACAGGGGGCAACAAGAGACCCAGTACTTC CASSLSRDRGQQETQYF
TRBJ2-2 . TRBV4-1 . TGCGCCAGCAGCCCAGGGAAGGTTGCCGGGGAGCTGTTTTTT CASSPGKVAGELFF
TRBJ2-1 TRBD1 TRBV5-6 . TGTGCCAGCAGCTCACAGGGGTGGTCCTACAATGAGCAGTTCTTC CASSSQGWSYNEQFF
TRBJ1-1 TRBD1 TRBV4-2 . TGTGCCAGCAGCCAAGAAGGGGACAGAAGGAACACTGAAGCTTTCTTT CASSQEGDRRNTEAFF
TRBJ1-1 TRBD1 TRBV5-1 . TGCGCCAGCAGCTCGGGACAGGGATTGAACACTGAAGCTTTCTTT CASSSGQGLNTEAFF
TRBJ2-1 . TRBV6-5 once TGTGCCAGCAGTCCAGGTTACAATGAGCAGTTCTTC CASSPGYNEQFF
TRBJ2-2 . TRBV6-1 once TGTGCCAGCAGTGAAGGGGGTGAGAACACCGGGGAGCTGTTTTTT CASSEGGENTGELFF
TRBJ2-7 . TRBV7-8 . TGTGCCAGCAGCTTAGGTAACAGCTACGAGCAGTACTTC CASSLGNSYEQYF
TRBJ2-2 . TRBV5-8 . TGTGCCAGCAGCTTCTGGGCCACCTTGGGAGGTAACACCGGGGAGCTGTTTTTT CASSFWATLGGNTGELFF
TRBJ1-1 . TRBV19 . TGTGCCAGTAGCCCATGGGGATTGAACACTGAAGCTTTCTTT CASSPWGLNTEAFF
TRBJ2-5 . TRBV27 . TGTGCCAGCAGTTTATGTTGGCCGGGACAACAAGAGACCCAGTACTTC CASSLCWPGQQETQYF
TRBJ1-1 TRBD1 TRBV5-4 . TGTGCCAGCAGCTCCACGACAGGGTACACTGAAGCTTTCTTT CASSSTTGYTEAFF
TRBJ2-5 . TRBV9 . TGTGCCAGCAGCTCCGGGTCAGGGGAGACCCAGTACTTC CASSSGSGETQYF
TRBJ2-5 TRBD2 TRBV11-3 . TGTGCCAGCAGCCCCCGGGGGGACCAAGAGACCCAGTACTTC CASSPRGDQETQYF
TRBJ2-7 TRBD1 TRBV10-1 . TGCGCCAGCAGTCGGACAGGGCGAACCTACGAGCAGTACTTC CASSRTGRTYEQYF
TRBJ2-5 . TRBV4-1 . TGCGCCAGCAGCTTCCGGGAAGCGGTCCAAGAGACCCAGTACTTC CASSFREAVQETQYF
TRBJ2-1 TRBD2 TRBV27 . TGTGCCAGCAGTTTAATGGCGGGAGGTCAATTCTGGAATGAGCAGTTCTTC CASSLMAGGQFWNEQFF
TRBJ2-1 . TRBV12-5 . TGTGCTAGTGGTTTGCCGGTTGGAGGGAATCGCGGTAATGAGCAGTTCTTC CASGLPVGGNRGNEQFF
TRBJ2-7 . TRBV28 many TGTGCCAGTCAATTCGAAACCCGCAGTGACGAGCAGTACTTC CASQFETRSDEQYF
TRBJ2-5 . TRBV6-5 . TGTGCCAGCAGTTACTCAGAGGGGGATGAGACCCAGTACTTC CASSYSEGDETQYF
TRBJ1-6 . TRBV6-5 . TGTGCCAGCACCTACCAGGAGGGGAATTCACCCCTCCACTTT CASTYQEGNSPLHF
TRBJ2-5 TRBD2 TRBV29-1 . TGCAGCGTTGAGGGACTAGCGGGAGTGGAGACCCAGTACTTC CSVEGLAGVETQYF
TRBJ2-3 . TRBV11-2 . TGTGCCAGCAGCTTATTGTCCGGGCACGCAGATACGCAGTATTTT CASSLLSGHADTQYF
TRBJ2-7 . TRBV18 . TGTGCCAGCTCACCACTAGGCGGTAGCTCCTACGAGCAGTACTTC CASSPLGGSSYEQYF
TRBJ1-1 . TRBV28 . TGTGCCAGCAGACGAGACAGCCTAATTAACACTGAAGCTTTCTTT CASRRDSLINTEAFF
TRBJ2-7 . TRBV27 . TGTGCCAGCAGTTTAGACCTAGGAGTCCACGAGCAGTACTTC CASSLDLGVHEQYF
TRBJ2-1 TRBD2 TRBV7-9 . TGTGCCAGCAGCTTATACGTCGGGGGGGTTCTCGACAATGAGCAGTTCTTC CASSLYVGGVLDNEQFF
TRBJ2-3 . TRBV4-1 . TGCGCCAGCAGCCAGGCCAGGGGGGCAGATACGCAGTATTTT CASSQARGADTQYF
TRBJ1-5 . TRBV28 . TGTGCCAGCAGTTTAGGAGGGAACAATCAGCCCCAGCATTTT CASSLGGNNQPQHF
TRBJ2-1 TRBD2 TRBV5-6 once TGTGCCAGCAGCCCTACTAGCGGGGAGGCCTACAATGAGCAGTTCTTC CASSPTSGEAYNEQFF
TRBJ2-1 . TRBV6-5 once TGTGCCAGCAGGTCCAGGGAGTACAATGAGCAGTTCTTC CASRSREYNEQFF
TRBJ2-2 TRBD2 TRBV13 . TGTGCCAGCAGCCCCCGACTAGCGGGGACCGGGGAGCTGTTTTTT CASSPRLAGTGELFF
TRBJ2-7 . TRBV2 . TGTGCCAGCAGTGACCACACCGCGGGGTTTACTTACGAGCAGTACTTC CASSDHTAGFTYEQYF
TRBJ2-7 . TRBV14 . TGTGCCAGCAGCCACCAGGGCGCCTACGAGCAGTACTTC CASSHQGAYEQYF
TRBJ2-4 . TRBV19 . TGTGCCAGTAGTATAGGGCAGGGGCTTCCTCAAAACATTCAGTACTTC CASSIGQGLPQNIQYF
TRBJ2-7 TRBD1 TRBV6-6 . TGTGCCAGCAAACCGGGACAGAGATACGAGCAGTACTTC CASKPGQRYEQYF
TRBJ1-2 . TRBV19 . TGTGCCAGTAGTATAGCTTTTTCACCAGAAATCTATGGCTACACCTTC CASSIAFSPEIYGYTF
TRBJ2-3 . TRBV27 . TGTGCCAGCAGTTCGTCCCTGGACAGAACTAGCACAGATACGCAGTATTTT CASSSSLDRTSTDTQYF
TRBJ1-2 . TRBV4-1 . TGCGCCAGCAGCTCCAATGAGGCAGGGAACTATGGCTACACCTTC CASSSNEAGNYGYTF
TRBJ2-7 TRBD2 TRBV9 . TGTGCCAGCAGCTTAGCGGGAGGAAATCCTACGAAGCAGTACTTC CASSLAGGNPTKQYF
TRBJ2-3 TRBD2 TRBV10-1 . TGCGCCAGCAGTGTAACCAGCGGGAGGGCCGGGGGCACAGATACGCAGTATTTT CASSVTSGRAGGTDTQYF
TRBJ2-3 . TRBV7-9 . TGTGCCAGCAGCTTAATACCAGCGGACACAGATACGCAGTATTTT CASSLIPADTDTQYF